This T cell receptor (beta chain) originates from a study of metastatic and nonmetastatic thyroid tumors. Every patient underwent thyroid surgery untreated. CDR3 length: 15 residues. V lost 0 bases to trimming and J lost 9 bases, with 16 bases between them. CDR1 is SGDLS, CDR2 YYNGEE, per germline. TCRdb reanalyzed the PCR reads with MiXCR. The data hold about 20,000 clones, with less than 15% observed a single time. Many counts were recorded for this clone. The clonotype comes from a male donor with papillary thyroid cancer or a benign thyroid nodule (not recorded which). Some clones in this sample may be carry-over from other donors' samples. The chain carries TRBV9 and TRBJ2-1; weak D call: TRBD1 (6 bases). Sequenced input: blood. The CDR3 here is CASSVGAGVNAEQFF. The CDR3 nucleotides read TGTGCCAGCAGCGTAGGGGCAGGGGTTAACGCTGAGCAGTTCTTC.